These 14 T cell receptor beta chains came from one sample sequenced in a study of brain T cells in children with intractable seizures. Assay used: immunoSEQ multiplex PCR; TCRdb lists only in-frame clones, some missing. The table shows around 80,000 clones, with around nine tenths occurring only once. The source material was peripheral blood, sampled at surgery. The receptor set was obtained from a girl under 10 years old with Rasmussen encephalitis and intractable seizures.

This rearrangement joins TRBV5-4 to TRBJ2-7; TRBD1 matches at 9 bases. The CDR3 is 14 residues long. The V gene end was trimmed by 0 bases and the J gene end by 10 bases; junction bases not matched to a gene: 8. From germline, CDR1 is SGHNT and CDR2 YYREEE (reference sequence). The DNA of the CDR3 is TGTGCCAGCAGCTTGGTCGGGACAGGGACCCTTCAGTACTTC. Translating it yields CASSLVGTGTLQYF.

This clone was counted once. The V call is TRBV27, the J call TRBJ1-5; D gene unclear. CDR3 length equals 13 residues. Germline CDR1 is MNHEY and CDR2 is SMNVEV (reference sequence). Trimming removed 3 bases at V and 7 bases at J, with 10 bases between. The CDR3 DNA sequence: TGTGCCAGCAGTTTGAGGGAGAGGCAGCCCCAGCATTTT. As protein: CASSLRERQPQHF.

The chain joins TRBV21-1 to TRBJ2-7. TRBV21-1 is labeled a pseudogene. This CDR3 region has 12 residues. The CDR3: CASSKETYEQYF. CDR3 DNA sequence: TGTGCCAGCAGCAAAGAAACCTACGAGCAGTACTTC.

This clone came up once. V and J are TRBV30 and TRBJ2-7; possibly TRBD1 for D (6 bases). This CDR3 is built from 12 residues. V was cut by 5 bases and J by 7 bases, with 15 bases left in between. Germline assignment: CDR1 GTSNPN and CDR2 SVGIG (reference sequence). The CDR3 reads CAWGAGAWEQYF. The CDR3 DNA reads TGTGCCTGGGGGGCAGGGGCCTGGGAGCAGTACTTC.

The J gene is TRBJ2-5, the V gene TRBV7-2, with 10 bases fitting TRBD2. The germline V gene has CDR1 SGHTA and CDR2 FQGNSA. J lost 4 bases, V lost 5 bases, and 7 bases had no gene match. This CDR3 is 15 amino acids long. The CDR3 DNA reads TGTGCCAGCAGCCTGCAAGGGACTAGCGTAGAGACCCAGTACTTC. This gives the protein CASSLQGTSVETQYF.

The CDR3 DNA sequence: TGTGCCAGCAGCCAAAGTAGCGCAGATACGCAGTATTTT. This sequence encodes CASSQSSADTQYF. This sequence joins TRBV3-1 (or the pseudogene TRBV3-2) and TRBJ2-3; maybe TRBD2 (5 bases). The CDR3 contains 13 residues. V was cut by 2 bases and J by 4 bases, with 7 bases left in between. Germline V gene data show CDR1 as LGHDT and CDR2 as YNNKEL (reference sequence).

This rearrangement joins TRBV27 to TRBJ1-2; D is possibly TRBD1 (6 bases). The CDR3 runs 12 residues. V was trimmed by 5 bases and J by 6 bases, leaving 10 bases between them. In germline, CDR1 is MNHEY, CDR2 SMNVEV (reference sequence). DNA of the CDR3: TGTGCCAGCAGTCCATGGGGGCATGGCTACACCTTC. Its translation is CASSPWGHGYTF.

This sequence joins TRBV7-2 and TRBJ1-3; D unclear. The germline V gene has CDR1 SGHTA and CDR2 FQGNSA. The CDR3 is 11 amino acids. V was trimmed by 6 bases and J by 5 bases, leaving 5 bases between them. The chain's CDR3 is CASRPRNTIYF. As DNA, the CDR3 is TGTGCCAGCAGGCCGAGAAACACCATATATTTT.

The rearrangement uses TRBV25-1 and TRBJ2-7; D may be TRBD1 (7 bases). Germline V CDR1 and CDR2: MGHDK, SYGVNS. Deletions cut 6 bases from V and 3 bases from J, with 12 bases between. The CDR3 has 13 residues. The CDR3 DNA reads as TGTGCCAGCAGCCGACAGGGAGGCTACGAGCAGTACTTC. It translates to CASSRQGGYEQYF.

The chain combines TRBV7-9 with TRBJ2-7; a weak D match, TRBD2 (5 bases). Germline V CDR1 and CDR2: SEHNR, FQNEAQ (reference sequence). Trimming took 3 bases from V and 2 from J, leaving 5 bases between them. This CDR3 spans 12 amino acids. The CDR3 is CASSFGTYEQYF. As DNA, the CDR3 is TGTGCCAGCAGCTTCGGGACCTACGAGCAGTACTTC.

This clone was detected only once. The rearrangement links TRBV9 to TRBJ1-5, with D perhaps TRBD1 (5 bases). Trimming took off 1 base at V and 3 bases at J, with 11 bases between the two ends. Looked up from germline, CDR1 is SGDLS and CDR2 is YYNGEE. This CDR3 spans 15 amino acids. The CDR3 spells CASSVNPGLNQPQHF. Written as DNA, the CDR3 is TGTGCCAGCAGCGTAAATCCAGGGCTCAATCAGCCCCAGCATTTT. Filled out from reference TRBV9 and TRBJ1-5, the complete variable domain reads DSGVTQTPKHLITATGQRVTLRCSPRSGDLSVYWYQQSLDQGLQFLIQYYNGEERAKGNILERFSAQQFPDLHSELNLSSLELGDSALYFCASSVNPGLNQPQHFGDGTRLSIL.

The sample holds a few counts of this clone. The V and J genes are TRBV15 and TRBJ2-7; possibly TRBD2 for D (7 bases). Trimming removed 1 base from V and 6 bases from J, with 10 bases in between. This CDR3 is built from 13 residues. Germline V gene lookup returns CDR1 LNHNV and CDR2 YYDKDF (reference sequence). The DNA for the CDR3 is TGTGCCACCAGCAGAGGGGGAGGGGGCGAGCAGTACTTC. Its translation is CATSRGGGGEQYF.

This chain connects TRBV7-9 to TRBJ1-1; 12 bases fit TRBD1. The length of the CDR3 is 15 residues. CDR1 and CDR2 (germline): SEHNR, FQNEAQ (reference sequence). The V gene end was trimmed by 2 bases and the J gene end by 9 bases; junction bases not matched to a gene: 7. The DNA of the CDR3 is TGTGCCAGCAGCTTACAAGGGACAGGGGGCCGTAAAGCTTTCTTT. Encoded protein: CASSLQGTGGRKAFF. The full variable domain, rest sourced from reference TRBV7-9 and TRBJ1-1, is DTGVSQNPRHKITKRGQNVTFRCDPISEHNRLYWYRQTLGQGPEFLTYFQNEAQLEKSRLLSDRFSAERPKGSFSTLEIQRTEQGDSAMYLCASSLQGTGGRKAFFGQGTRLTVV.

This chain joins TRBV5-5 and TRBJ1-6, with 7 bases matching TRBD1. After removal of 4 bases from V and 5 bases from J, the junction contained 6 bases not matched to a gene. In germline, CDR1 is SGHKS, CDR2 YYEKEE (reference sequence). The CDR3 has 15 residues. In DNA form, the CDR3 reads TGTGCCAGCAGCCCCATGGACAGGCATAATTCACCCCTCCACTTT. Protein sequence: CASSPMDRHNSPLHF.